Below are 13 T cell receptor beta chains sequenced from a single sample in a study of blood T cells in healthy people across ages (dated by TCRdb to between 2015 and 2016). The library was produced with 5' RACE. Reads for this sample came from an Illumina HiSeq 2500. A second about 7 to 11 cycle PCR used a sample-barcoded 5' primer and a J-beta primer mix. Clones were called with MiXCR by TCRdb after fastp trimmed the public reads at Q25, and only in-frame beta chains were retained. Every entry covers one CDR3 protein and lists the most common genes and DNA from its rows. This sample lists about 670,000 distinct CDR3 sequences; around 52% were detected once. The ten largest clones capture roughly 12% of the sample. Sequenced: blood. The receptor source for this set is a woman older than 75 in good health.

This clonotype was detected ten times or more. The J gene is TRBJ2-3, the V gene TRBV7-2; 7 nucleotides agree with TRBD2. This CDR3 is 15 amino acids long. After removal of 6 bases from V and 4 bases from J, the junction contained 10 bases not matched to a gene. The V gene's germline CDR1 is SGHTA and CDR2 FQGNSA. The CDR3 is CASRERGGVADTQYF. DNA for the CDR3: TGTGCCAGCAGGGAGCGGGGCGGGGTGGCAGATACGCAGTATTTT.

This clonotype was found a few times. The chain has TRBV11-2 and TRBJ2-3, with TRBD2 matching 10 bases. Trimming removed 3 bases from V and 5 bases from J; junction bases left unmatched: 5. Germline CDR1 reads SGHAT; CDR2 reads FQNNGV. This CDR3 has 15 amino acids. CDR3 sequence: CASSLLAGVGDTQYF. For the CDR3, the DNA is TGTGCCAGCAGCTTGCTAGCGGGAGTGGGAGATACGCAGTATTTT.

This clonotype was observed a few times. The J gene is TRBJ2-2, the V gene TRBV5-1; 8 bases fit TRBD1. The junction had 3 bases not matched to a gene; V was cut back by 6 bases and J by 2 bases. The CDR3 totals 14 residues. CDR1 SGHRS and CDR2 YFSETQ come from the germline V gene. The DNA for the CDR3 is TGCGCCAGCAAGACAGGGGTCAACACCGGGGAGCTGTTTTTT. Amino acid sequence: CASKTGVNTGELFF.

The gene calls are TRBV4-1 and TRBJ1-1; D may be TRBD1 (6 bases). CDR1 and CDR2 from the germline V gene are MGHRA and YSYEKL. There are 16 residues in the CDR3. V lost 8 bases and J 7 bases, leaving 26 bases between the germline ends. The CDR3 region is CASGDHRVNRENEAFF. The CDR3 coding sequence is TGCGCCAGCGGAGATCACAGGGTGAACCGGGAAAATGAAGCTTTCTTT.

To note about this clonotype: A single base separates this from a much larger clone, so it may be a read error. This chain joins TRBV12-3 or TRBV12-4 and TRBJ2-5; maybe TRBD1 (6 bases). The CDR3 totals 14 residues. V lost 6 bases and J lost 0, with 11 bases in between. The CDR3 nucleotides read TGTGCCAGCAGGAAACAGGGTTACCAAGAGACCCAGTACTTC. This codes for CASRKQGYQETQYF.

The chain is built from TRBV4-3 and TRBJ2-5; perhaps TRBD1 as D (6 bases). Trimming removed 0 bases from V and 5 bases from J, with 19 bases in between. In germline, CDR1 is LGHNA, CDR2 YSLEER. This CDR3 comprises 17 residues. This CDR3 reads CASSQDWAGESYETQYF. CDR3 in DNA: TGCGCCAGCAGCCAAGATTGGGCAGGGGAGTCATACGAGACCCAGTACTTC.

There are a few counts of this clonotype. The chain combines TRBV9 with TRBJ2-7; 8 bases fit TRBD2. Looked up from germline, CDR1 is SGDLS and CDR2 is YYNGEE. After removal of 5 bases from V and 7 bases from J, the junction contained 14 bases not matched to a gene. This CDR3 is built from 15 residues. The CDR3 reads CASSESGGPLNEQYF. CDR3 in DNA: TGTGCCAGCAGTGAAAGCGGGGGCCCCCTTAATGAGCAGTACTTC.

The rearrangement uses TRBV11-2 and TRBJ2-5; 9 bases match TRBD2. The germline gives CDR1 SGHAT, CDR2 FQNNGV. The CDR3 spans 15 residues. After removal of 1 base from V and 4 bases from J, the junction contained 4 bases not matched to a gene. The chain's CDR3 is CASSLGLAGPETQYF. The CDR3 coding sequence is TGTGCCAGCAGCTTAGGGCTAGCGGGGCCAGAGACCCAGTACTTC.

This chain links TRBV10-3 with TRBJ2-2; maybe TRBD1 (6 bases). V dropped 0 bases and J dropped 2 bases, with 10 bases sitting between them. The CDR3 length is 16 residues. CDR1 and CDR2 from the germline V gene are ENHRY and SYGVKD. CDR3: CAISESTGSNTGELFF. The CDR3 DNA reads TGTGCCATCAGTGAGTCGACAGGTTCTAACACCGGGGAGCTGTTTTTT.

This clonotype was found many times. This rearrangement joins TRBV18 to TRBJ2-4, with D perhaps being TRBD1 or TRBD2 (6 bases each). V was clipped by 5 bases and J by 7 bases, with 15 bases between them. The CDR3 loop spans 14 amino acids. Per germline, CDR1 KGHSH and CDR2 LQKENI. CDR3 DNA sequence: TGTGCCAGCTCATCCCCCAAGGGGGGTAACATTCAGTACTTC. This translates into CASSSPKGGNIQYF.

To note about this clonotype: This may come from a read error, since a much larger clone is one base off. The chain uses TRBV5-1 and TRBJ2-7; 7 nucleotides match TRBD2. This CDR3 has 15 residues. Germline values: CDR1 SGHRS, CDR2 YFSETQ. V was clipped by 0 bases and J by 7 bases; unmatched bases: 10. Here the CDR3 DNA reads TGCGCCAGCAGCTTGGAACCCGCGGGGGTTGATGAGCAGTACTTC. Its protein is CASSLEPAGVDEQYF.

This clonotype came up a few times. The chain joins TRBV6-2 or TRBV6-3 to TRBJ2-1, with D perhaps assigned TRBD1 or TRBD2 (5 bases each). V shed 6 bases and J shed 10 bases, with 16 bases lying between them. CDR1 and CDR2 (germline): MNHEY, SVGEGT. The CDR3 consists of 13 residues. This CDR3 reads CASSPSGWGEQFF. The CDR3 nucleotides read TGTGCCAGCAGCCCCTCTGGGTGGGGGGAGCAGTTCTTC.

This clonotype was observed a handful of times. A single base separates this from a much larger clone, so it may be a read error. The chain couples TRBV10-3 to TRBJ1-2; no clear D gene. Germline lookup yields CDR1 ENHRY and CDR2 SYGVKD. The CDR3 loop spans 11 amino acids. Trimming took off 10 bases at V and 5 bases at J, with 11 bases between the two ends. DNA for the CDR3: TGTGCCAGCAAATCCGGGTATGGCTACACCTTC. It translates to CASKSGYGYTF.